This T cell receptor beta chain was found in a study of T cells in Graves' hyperthyroidism and ophthalmopathy. Amplification of TCR beta CDR3 regions used RNA as the template. HTBI primers were the set used in a first-round RT-PCR of the TCR CDR3. TCRdb reprocessed the multiplex PCR reads via MiXCR and lists one record per CDR3 protein. Here the sample spans 600,000 or so distinct CDR3 sequences, more than 13% being singletons. Ten or more counts support this clonotype. Germline values: CDR1 LGHDT, CDR2 YNNKEL (reference sequence). Trimming pared 5 bases from V and 8 bases from J, leaving 15 bases between. The CDR3 has 14 amino acids.

Sequencing input: blood. V usage is TRBV3-1 and J usage is TRBJ1-4; D possibly corresponds to TRBD1 (5 bases). This clonotype was sampled from a woman under 30 with Graves' ophthalmopathy. Here the CDR3 reads CASSTWDVEEKLFF. CDR3 DNA: TGTGCCAGCAGCACTTGGGACGTGGAGGAAAAACTGTTTTTT.